The 24 T cell receptor beta chains below come from one sample, sequenced in a study of blood T cell repertoires in COVID-19. Generated by immunoSEQ multiplex PCR, the TCRdb table keeps only in-frame clones and is missing some. The table shows about 140,000 clones, with 60% to 80% occurring only once. The sequencing input was peripheral blood. The receptors derive from a man in his 60s who had recovered from COVID-19.

The CDR3 reads CASSPRTGTYEQYF. The CDR3, as DNA: TGTGCCAGCAGCCCAAGGACAGGGACCTACGAGCAGTACTTC. The chain employs TRBV11-2 and TRBJ2-7; 8 bases match TRBD1. CDR1 and CDR2 (germline): SGHAT, FQNNGV. The CDR3 contains 14 residues. Unmatched junction bases numbered 5, after V lost 5 bases and J lost 2 bases.

The chain combines TRBV7-2 with TRBJ2-3; TRBD1 matches at 8 bases. Germline loops: CDR1 SGHTA, CDR2 FQGNSA. V shed 5 bases and J 2 bases; nucleotides not matched to a gene: 6. The CDR3 consists of 15 residues. This CDR3 reads CASSDRQGNTDTQYF. The CDR3 DNA is TGTGCCAGCAGCGATCGACAGGGGAACACAGATACGCAGTATTTT.

There are a few counts of this clone. CDR3 loop: CASSALKYSSGRSANEQFF. In DNA form, the CDR3 reads TGTGCCAGCAGCGCTCTTAAATATTCTAGCGGGAGGTCTGCCAATGAGCAGTTCTTC. The V gene is TRBV7-9, the J gene TRBJ2-1, with TRBD2 matching over 11 bases. J gave up 6 bases and V 5 bases, and 18 bases lay outside the gene matches. CDR1 SEHNR and CDR2 FQNEAQ come from the germline V gene (reference sequence). There are 19 residues in the CDR3.

Details on this clone: Within the sample, other DNA sequences also encode this same CDR3. This sequence joins TRBV28 and TRBJ2-3; 8 bases map to TRBD1. V shed 6 bases, J shed 5 bases, and the junction held 10 bases outside the gene matches. Germline CDR1 MDHEN, CDR2 SYDVKM. The CDR3 runs to 15 residues. The CDR3, as DNA: TGTGCCAGCAGCCCATTACAGGGGGAGAAAGATACGCAGTATTTT. Protein product: CASSPLQGEKDTQYF.

The chain has TRBV19 and TRBJ2-3; possible D gene TRBD1, 6 bases. The CDR3 totals 13 residues. Trimming stripped 4 bases from V and 3 bases from J, with 8 bases between. The germline V gene encodes CDR1 LNHDA and CDR2 SQIVND (reference sequence). The CDR3 protein is CASSKTGTDTQYF. The DNA for the CDR3 is TGTGCCAGTAGTAAAACAGGGACAGATACGCAGTATTTT.

This chain joins TRBV4-1 and TRBJ1-4, with TRBD1 identical over 9 bases. V trimming: 2 bases; J trimming: 7 bases; junction bases outside the gene matches: 8. Germline V gives CDR1 MGHRA, CDR2 YSYEKL. CDR3 length: 16 amino acids. The CDR3 region is CASSQSGGQGIEKLFF. CDR3 nucleotide sequence: TGCGCCAGCAGCCAATCGGGGGGACAGGGTATTGAAAAACTGTTTTTT.

This clone has just one count. The CDR3 DNA follows: TGTGCCAGCAGCCAAGTGCGACTAGGATACAATGAGCAGTTCTTC. Translation: CASSQVRLGYNEQFF. The chain carries TRBV14 and TRBJ2-1; D is possibly TRBD2 (6 bases). The germline gives CDR1 SGHDN, CDR2 FVKESK. CDR3 length: 15 residues. Trimming shortened V by 1 base and J by 4 bases, and 11 bases separated the two germline ends.

The chain is built from TRBV28 and TRBJ2-7; the D gene is possibly TRBD2 (6 bases). V lost 5 bases and J lost 1, with 9 bases in between. In germline, CDR1 is MDHEN, CDR2 SYDVKM. The length of the CDR3 is 13 residues. The CDR3 nucleotides are TGTGCCAGCAGTACCGGGACTTCCTACGAGCAGTACTTC. Its translation: CASSTGTSYEQYF.

DNA of the CDR3: TGTGCCACCTCACCCTTTAACAGGGGCACAGATACGCAGTATTTT. This codes for CATSPFNRGTDTQYF. This chain links TRBV19 with TRBJ2-3, with a weak D call TRBD1 (6 bases). Per germline, CDR1 LNHDA and CDR2 SQIVND (reference sequence). V lost 10 bases and J 1 base, leaving 18 bases between the germline ends. This CDR3 is 15 amino acids long.

This sequence joins TRBV10-3 and TRBJ1-4, with a weak D call TRBD1 (5 bases). Trimming removed 3 bases from V and 8 bases from J, with 16 bases in between. This CDR3 is built from 15 residues. Germline CDR1 ENHRY, CDR2 SYGVKD. The CDR3 nucleotides are TGTGCCATCAGTGACCTCGGGGGGAGGAAGGAAAAACTGTTTTTT. Protein product: CAISDLGGRKEKLFF.

The genes are TRBV11-2 and TRBJ1-1; D is undetermined. This CDR3 spans 12 amino acids. V was shortened by 5 bases and J by 5 bases, with 9 bases between the two germline ends. Germline V gene data show CDR1 as SGHAT and CDR2 as FQNNGV. The CDR3 bases are TGTGCCAGCAGCCCCCAGCGAACTGAAGCTTTCTTT. It specifies CASSPQRTEAFF.

The V call is TRBV29-1, the J call TRBJ2-3, with D possibly matching TRBD2 (5 bases). Germline CDR1 is SQVTM and CDR2 is ANQGSEA. V was trimmed by 5 bases and J by 4 bases, leaving 13 bases between them. The CDR3 has 13 residues. Here the CDR3 reads CSVPREGADTQYF. DNA of the CDR3: TGCAGCGTTCCCCGCGAGGGCGCAGATACGCAGTATTTT.

The CDR3 region has the DNA TGTGCCATCAGAGGGGACACCAACAATGAGCAGTTCTTC. This sequence encodes CAIRGDTNNEQFF. V is TRBV10-3 and J is TRBJ2-1; perhaps TRBD1 as D (6 bases). The ends were cut back, 6 bases at V and 5 bases at J, with 11 bases in the middle. This CDR3 has 13 amino acids. From germline, CDR1 is ENHRY and CDR2 SYGVKD.

The chain has TRBV3-1 (or the pseudogene TRBV3-2) and TRBJ1-2; the D gene is possibly TRBD1 (5 bases). CDR1 is LGHDT, CDR2 YNNKEL, per germline (reference sequence). CDR3 size: 15 residues. Deletions cut 0 bases from V and 4 bases from J, with 12 bases between. The CDR3: CASSQDQGIAYGYTF. In nucleotides, the CDR3 is TGTGCCAGCAGCCAAGACCAGGGCATCGCCTATGGCTACACCTTC.

The rearrangement joins TRBV18 to TRBJ2-7; 10 nucleotides line up with TRBD2. Germline-derived CDR1 and CDR2 are KGHSH and LQKENI. The V segment lost 3 bases and the J segment 5 bases; nucleotides outside the gene matches: 4. This CDR3 is 14 amino acids long. As DNA, the CDR3 is TGTGCCAGCTCACCTCCGGGACTAGCGAACGAGCAGTACTTC. This codes for CASSPPGLANEQYF.

The rearrangement links TRBV7-3 to TRBJ2-6, with 8 nucleotides matching TRBD1. Trimming cost V 6 bases and J 7 bases; bases outside gene matches: 2. This CDR3 region has 13 residues. Germline CDR1 and CDR2: SGHTA and FQGTGA. The CDR3, as DNA: TGTGCCAGCAGGACAGGGGAAGCCAACGTCCTGACTTTC. It translates to CASRTGEANVLTF. Variable domain in full (rest from reference TRBV7-3 and TRBJ2-6): GAGVSQTPSNKVTEKGKYVELRCDPISGHTALYWYRQSLGQGPEFLIYFQGTGAADDSGLPNDRFFAVRPEGSVSTLKIQRTERGDSAVYLCASRTGEANVLTFGAGSRLTVL.

The chain's CDR3 is CAIGTGQGALEQYF. For the CDR3, the DNA is TGTGCCATCGGAACGGGACAGGGGGCTCTCGAGCAGTACTTC. This chain connects TRBV10-3 to TRBJ2-7; TRBD1 aligns across 12 bases. The CDR3 length is 14 residues. With V trimmed by 8 bases and J by 6 bases, 8 bases remained unmatched. CDR1 ENHRY and CDR2 SYGVKD come from the germline V gene.

The chain joins TRBV5-4 to TRBJ1-2; D is unresolved. This CDR3 spans 12 amino acids. Trimming took 1 base from V and 7 from J, leaving 8 bases between them. Germline V gene sequence: CDR1 SGHNT, CDR2 YYREEE (reference sequence). The CDR3 spells CASSLQYGGYTF. The DNA for the CDR3 is TGTGCCAGCAGCTTGCAATACGGTGGCTACACCTTC.

J is TRBJ2-2 and V is TRBV28; the D gene is possibly TRBD2 (6 bases). The germline gives CDR1 MDHEN, CDR2 SYDVKM. V was shortened by 5 bases and J by 1 base, with 11 bases between the two germline ends. The CDR3 has 15 amino acids. The DNA of the CDR3 is TGTGCCAGCAGTCGGGACTTTCAGAACACCGGGGAGCTGTTTTTT. Its translation: CASSRDFQNTGELFF.

The V and J genes are TRBV28 and TRBJ1-1; D unresolved. Germline V gene sequence: CDR1 MDHEN, CDR2 SYDVKM. The V end was cut by 6 bases, the J end by 1 base, with 9 bases between. The CDR3 spans 13 residues. The CDR3 loop reads CASSPPKNTEAFF. For the CDR3, the DNA is TGTGCCAGCAGCCCCCCTAAGAACACTGAAGCTTTCTTT.

The chain combines TRBV18 with TRBJ1-4, with no clear D. Trimming cost V 5 bases and J 5 bases, with 15 bases left between them. The germline CDR1 and CDR2 sequences are KGHSH and LQKENI. CDR3 length: 15 residues. The CDR3 protein is CASSKDGIGNEKLFF. The CDR3 DNA follows: TGTGCCAGCTCAAAGGACGGGATCGGGAATGAAAAACTGTTTTTT.

This chain joins TRBV6-5 and TRBJ2-7; 8 bases agree with TRBD1. The junction had 7 bases not matched to a gene; V was cut back by 0 bases and J by 3 bases. The CDR3 consists of 16 residues. CDR1 MNHEY and CDR2 SVGAGI come from the germline V gene. CDR3 in amino acids: CASSYSVTGGLYEQYF. DNA for the CDR3: TGTGCCAGCAGTTACTCGGTTACAGGGGGTCTCTACGAGCAGTACTTC.

The chain employs TRBV6-5 and TRBJ2-2, with 9 positions matching TRBD1. Germline CDR1 and CDR2: MNHEY and SVGAGI. J gave up 5 bases and V 8 bases, and 0 bases lay outside the gene matches. The CDR3 extends over 12 amino acids. This chain's CDR3 is CASGQGTGELFF. The CDR3 DNA reads TGTGCCAGCGGACAGGGGACCGGGGAGCTGTTTTTT.

The gene calls are TRBV11-2 and TRBJ2-2; D is ambiguous. Germline CDR1 is SGHAT and CDR2 is FQNNGV. This CDR3 is 13 amino acids long. Trimming removed 5 bases at V and 4 bases at J, with 8 bases between. This chain's CDR3 is CASSPTFTGELFF. In DNA form, the CDR3 reads TGTGCCAGCAGCCCCACTTTCACCGGGGAGCTGTTTTTT.